Presented here are 21 T cell receptor beta chains from one specimen sequenced in a study of blood T cells in healthy people across ages. A second PCR, run for roughly 7 to 12 cycles, used a sample-barcoded 5' primer plus a J-beta primer mix. Each CDR3 protein is one row after TCRdb ran MiXCR on the 5' RACE reads. The sample yields under 1,000,000 distinct CDR3 sequences, under 40% seen once. Sequencing input: blood. The source of these receptors is a man in his late teens or twenties in good health.

For this clonotype: Mismatch with germline at one junction end may stem from a read error. Written as DNA, the CDR3 is TGCAGTGCCCGCCCCCCACTAGCGGGGGGCACGAATACGCGGTATTTT. Its protein product is CSARPPLAGGTNTRYF. The gene calls are TRBV20-1 and TRBJ2-3, with 12 bases matching TRBD2. The CDR3 totals 16 residues. Germline V gives CDR1 DFQATT, CDR2 SNEGSKA (reference sequence).

This clonotype was seen only a few times. For the CDR3, the DNA is TGCGCCAGCAGCTTGAACAGCGGGGGGGATGATACGCAGTATTTT. This codes for CASSLNSGGDDTQYF. The V call is TRBV5-1, the J call TRBJ2-3, with 10 bases aligning to TRBD2. The length of the CDR3 is 15 residues. Germline V lookup: CDR1 SGHRS, CDR2 YFSETQ. Losses at the gene ends were 1 base for V and 6 bases for J; bases not matched to a gene: 5.

This chain joins TRBV5-1 and TRBJ2-3; possibly TRBD1 for D (6 bases). This CDR3 region has 14 residues. Germline V gives CDR1 SGHRS, CDR2 YFSETQ. Between the trimmed V and J ends, which lost 4 bases and 5 bases, there was a span of 14 bases. The CDR3 loop reads CASSVDSLVDTQYF. CDR3 in DNA: TGCGCCAGCAGCGTGGACAGCCTGGTAGATACGCAGTATTTT.

Of note for this clonotype: This clone may be a read error of a much larger clone one base away. The rearrangement uses TRBV12-3 or TRBV12-4 and TRBJ1-1; D uncertain. The length of the CDR3 is 14 residues. In DNA form, the CDR3 reads TGTGCCAGCAGCCCGGGCGACTCGAACACTAAAGCTTTCTTT. Residues: CASSPGDSNTKAFF.

In its sample, this clonotype was seen once. The CDR3 region is CASSLASNRGVRYYSNEQFF. In DNA form, the CDR3 reads TGTGCCAGCAGCTTAGCCTCTAACAGGGGTGTACGCTATTATTCGAATGAGCAGTTCTTC. The V gene is TRBV7-2, the J gene TRBJ2-1, with 7 bases fitting TRBD1. CDR1 and CDR2 (germline): SGHTA, FQGNSA. The CDR3 is made up of 20 amino acids. Trimming took 0 bases from V and 7 from J; bases not matched to a gene: 21. The full variable domain, completed using reference TRBV7-2 and TRBJ2-1, is GAGVSQSPSNKVTEKGKDVELRCDPISGHTALYWYRQSLGQGLEFLIYFQGNSAPDKSGLPSDRFSAERTGGSVSTLTIQRTQQEDSAVYLCASSLASNRGVRYYSNEQFFGPGTRLTVL.

This clonotype turned up a few times. The J gene is TRBJ2-3, the V gene TRBV7-2; unclear D gene. The germline gives CDR1 SGHTA, CDR2 FQGNSA. V was shortened by 2 bases and J by 2 bases, with 14 bases between the two germline ends. This CDR3 region has 16 residues. Here the CDR3 reads CASSLLFNSVTDTQYF. The CDR3 DNA reads TGTGCCAGCAGCTTACTTTTTAACAGTGTCACAGATACGCAGTATTTT.

There are a few counts of this clonotype. This sequence joins TRBV4-2 and TRBJ2-5; tentative D call: TRBD2 (6 bases). The V end lost 0 bases, the J end lost 5 bases, and 13 bases lay between the germline ends. The CDR3 loop spans 15 amino acids. CDR1 and CDR2 from the germline V gene are LGHNA and YNFKEQ. CDR3 residues: CASSQEIAVGETQYF. The CDR3 DNA reads as TGTGCCAGCAGCCAAGAGATAGCGGTGGGGGAGACCCAGTACTTC.

This clonotype was seen many times. This chain joins TRBV9 and TRBJ2-3; D is possibly TRBD1 or TRBD2 (6 bases each). The germline V gene has CDR1 SGDLS and CDR2 YYNGEE. The CDR3 totals 16 residues. V dropped 3 bases and J dropped 2 bases, with 16 bases sitting between them. The CDR3, as DNA: TGTGCCAGCAGCGGTCTGAGGGGGGACCCCACAGATACGCAGTATTTT. Encoded protein: CASSGLRGDPTDTQYF.

This clonotype has more than one count but fewer than ten. V is TRBV10-3 and J is TRBJ1-1; TRBD1 is a possible D gene (5 bases). Trimming stripped 3 bases from V and 4 bases from J, with 12 bases between. Germline values: CDR1 ENHRY, CDR2 SYGVKD. The CDR3 runs to 14 residues. CDR3: CAISDPLRVTEAFF. The CDR3 DNA sequence: TGTGCCATCAGTGATCCACTCAGGGTCACTGAAGCTTTCTTT.

On this clonotype itself: A clone one base away is much larger, so this may be a read error. V usage is TRBV29-1 and J usage is TRBJ1-2; D remains unclear. In germline, CDR1 is SQVTM, CDR2 ANQGSEA. This CDR3 has 13 residues. The CDR3 loop reads CSVDSTVNYGHTF. CDR3 DNA sequence: TGCAGCGTGGACTCGACGGTGAACTATGGCCACACCTTC.

This clonotype turned up a few times. This chain connects TRBV12-3 or TRBV12-4 to TRBJ2-5; 7 nucleotides match TRBD2. Losses at the gene ends were 6 bases for V and 2 bases for J; bases not matched to a gene: 12. CDR3 length: 16 amino acids. The CDR3, as DNA: TGTGCCAGCAGCTCAGGTCTAGCGGAGGGGCAAGAGACCCAGTACTTC. This encodes CASSSGLAEGQETQYF.

The rearrangement uses TRBV7-3 and TRBJ2-3, with TRBD2 matching over 14 bases. Trimming at V came to 5 bases and at J to 4 bases, leaving 8 bases not matched to a gene. CDR1 and CDR2 (germline): SGHTA, FQGTGA. The CDR3 is 17 amino acids. This CDR3 reads CASSPAGLAGESDTQYF. CDR3 DNA: TGTGCCAGCAGCCCTGCGGGACTAGCGGGGGAGTCAGATACGCAGTATTTT.

This clonotype came up many times. The chain joins TRBV20-1 to TRBJ2-7, with a tentative D call TRBD2 (5 bases). CDR1 is DFQATT, CDR2 SNEGSKA, per germline (reference sequence). V lost 3 bases, J lost 2 bases, and 11 bases lay in between. The CDR3 is 13 amino acids. The CDR3 loop is CSASGSKTYEQYF. CDR3 nucleotide sequence: TGCAGTGCTAGTGGGAGTAAAACCTACGAGCAGTACTTC.

A few counts support this clonotype. This chain connects TRBV14 to TRBJ1-4, with TRBD1 identical over 7 bases. CDR1 is SGHDN and CDR2 is FVKESK in the germline V gene. The CDR3 has 13 residues. Trimming removed 9 bases from V and 8 bases from J; junction bases left unmatched: 9. For the CDR3, the DNA is TGTGCCAGTAACAGGGGATGGAAAGAAAAACTGTTTTTT. It yields the protein CASNRGWKEKLFF.

J is TRBJ2-3 and V is TRBV20-1, with 9 nucleotides matching TRBD2. Unmatched junction bases numbered 6, after V lost 0 bases and J lost 5 bases. Germline V lookup: CDR1 DFQATT, CDR2 SNEGSKA (reference sequence). CDR3 length: 15 amino acids. The CDR3: CSARDASGNRDTQYF. The CDR3 coding sequence is TGCAGTGCTAGAGACGCTAGCGGGAACCGAGATACGCAGTATTTT.

In this sample, this clonotype turned up many times. This chain joins TRBV20-1 and TRBJ2-1; D unclear. This CDR3 is built from 10 residues. CDR1 and CDR2 from the germline V gene are DFQATT and SNEGSKA (reference sequence). The V end was cut by 5 bases, the J end by 4 bases, with 3 bases between. The CDR3 coding sequence is TGCAGTGCTCCATACAATGAGCAGTTCTTC. Protein: CSAPYNEQFF.

In its sample, this clonotype was seen a few times. The chain uses TRBV6-5 and TRBJ1-5; D is possibly TRBD1 (6 bases). Trimming took off 2 bases at V and 2 bases at J, with 22 bases between the two ends. This CDR3 has 19 residues. CDR1 and CDR2 (germline): MNHEY, SVGAGI. The CDR3 protein is CASSYPFANRRGRNQPQHF. The CDR3 DNA sequence: TGTGCCAGCAGTTACCCTTTTGCCAACCGCAGGGGTCGCAATCAGCCCCAGCATTTT.

This chain uses TRBV6-6 with TRBJ1-1; tentatively, D is TRBD1 (5 bases). Germline V lookup: CDR1 MNHNY, CDR2 SVGAGI (reference sequence). Trimming stripped 2 bases from V and 0 bases from J, with 10 bases between. The CDR3 runs 15 residues. The CDR3 protein is CASSYDRLMNTEAFF. CDR3 nucleotides: TGTGCCAGCAGTTACGACAGACTAATGAACACTGAAGCTTTCTTT.

This clonotype was counted a few times. The CDR3 DNA follows: TGTGCCTTTTTGCCTTTAGACAGGGAGATCCACGAGCAGTACTTC. Amino acids: CAFLPLDREIHEQYF. The gene calls are TRBV30 and TRBJ2-7; TRBD1 matches 7 bases. The trim removed 7 bases at V and 5 bases at J, leaving 17 bases unmatched. CDR3 size: 15 residues. Looked up from germline, CDR1 is GTSNPN and CDR2 is SVGIG (reference sequence).

The chain couples TRBV11-2 to TRBJ1-1; 8 nucleotides align to TRBD1. From germline, CDR1 is SGHAT and CDR2 FQNNGV. The CDR3 extends over 14 amino acids. V was clipped by 4 bases and J by 3 bases; unmatched bases: 4. The CDR3 DNA follows: TGTGCCAGCAGCTCGGGACAGGTGGACACTGAAGCTTTCTTT. As protein: CASSSGQVDTEAFF.

This clonotype was seen once. The V gene is TRBV10-3, the J gene TRBJ2-5; either TRBD1 or TRBD2 may supply D (5 bases each). Between the trimmed V and J ends, which lost 2 bases and 11 bases, there was a span of 9 bases. This CDR3 comprises 11 residues. CDR1 is ENHRY, CDR2 SYGVKD, per germline. This CDR3 is CAISEGGKQYF. CDR3 coding DNA: TGTGCCATCAGTGAGGGGGGTAAGCAGTACTTC.